This paragraph covers one T cell receptor (beta chain) sequence. Its antigen specificity is not known. The read terminates 3 residues before the CDR3 end, so the remaining end is supplied by the germline J gene. The sample's time point label, decoded: blood sample drawn before combined kidney and bone marrow transplant. Thawed PBMCs were FACS-sorted into unstimulated Tregs (CD4+CD25+CD127-), CD4+ non-Tregs (CD4+CD25-), CD4 cells and CD8 cells. Patients were a few combined kidney and bone marrow transplant recipients from the ITN036ST trial, and only these trial subjects had samples available. Healthy control blood was processed to PBMCs with a Ficoll density gradient and then cryopreserved, whereas patient PBMCs were collected both before and after transplant. For TCRbeta CDR3 sequencing, genomic DNA from the sorted cells was extracted using the QIAGEN DNeasy Blood and Tissue Kit. High-throughput TCRbeta CDR3 sequencing was carried out commercially through immunoSEQ, with PCR amplification with bias correction and internal controls included. Per the original workflow: Unique productive TCRbeta sequences were defined by CDR3 nucleotide sequence when primers matched and otherwise by CDR3 amino acid sequence together with Vbeta and Jbeta genes. To correct sorting error, sequences shared between sorted populations at a frequency ratio of 2:1 or less were removed; the rest were assigned to the higher population. A sequence counted as donor-reactive if, in CFSE-low cells, the sequence had a frequency of at least 0.01% and was expanded at least 5-fold compared with unstimulated cells. Jensen-Shannon divergence, calculated on the top 100 TCRbeta sequences ranked by frequency, was used to quantify repertoire divergence. When a sample had multiple sequencing runs, each run was corrected for sorting error separately and the runs were then pooled. TCRdb provides this immuneACCESS table in a form limited to in-frame rearrangements. Some clones are lacking; in checked studies, under half of them reflect an unresolved V gene, and why the rest are absent is not known. V and J calls and clone size are those listed in that table; D and trimming were worked out from the DNA. This sample's table lists approximately 49,000 clones. The biggest ten clones account for around 0.88% of the sample.

The sample is drawn from a study of Tregs in tolerant kidney transplant recipients (dated by TCRdb to the late 2010s). About the full investigation: Transplants used related donors with nonmyeloablative bone marrow transplantation; mixed chimerism was transient in the human trials. Before combined kidney and bone marrow transplantation, this study identified donor-specific regulatory T cells using TCRbeta sequencing and then followed those same cells after transplant. General study outcomes and caveats: Biological reproducibility was not directly addressed, though technical replication error appeared minimal. Donor-specific Treg expansion was found to exceed global Treg expansion in tolerant patients, suggesting antigen-driven rather than nonspecific expansion. For some patients the PCR primers changed over time, which made it impossible to compare the samples from those patients at the nucleotide level. The study was constrained by small patient numbers, and validation of the findings is required in larger populations and under other immunosuppression protocols. The most biologically relevant and donor-specific TCRbeta repertoire appeared to be identified by expanding Tregs with activated donor B cells.

Including the terminal cysteine and phenylalanine, the CDR3 comprises 15 residues. Shown are 36 bases from within the CDR3, in frame from base 1. CDR1 and CDR2 are read off the germline V gene as SGHRS and YFSETQ. Trimming takes 1 base off V and 3 bases off J; junction bases not matched to a gene: 3. The sequence is built from TRBV5-1 and TRBJ2-1; TRBD2 matches 8 bases in the middle. The sequencing here drew on CD4+ T cells from blood, taken before the transplant. This receptor was identified in a human donor who received a combined kidney and bone marrow transplant. CDR3 bases read: TGCGCCAGCAGCTTGACTAGCGGAGGCTACAATGAG. Protein translation: CASSLTSGGYNE. The CDR3 in its entirety is CASSLTSGGYNEQFF.